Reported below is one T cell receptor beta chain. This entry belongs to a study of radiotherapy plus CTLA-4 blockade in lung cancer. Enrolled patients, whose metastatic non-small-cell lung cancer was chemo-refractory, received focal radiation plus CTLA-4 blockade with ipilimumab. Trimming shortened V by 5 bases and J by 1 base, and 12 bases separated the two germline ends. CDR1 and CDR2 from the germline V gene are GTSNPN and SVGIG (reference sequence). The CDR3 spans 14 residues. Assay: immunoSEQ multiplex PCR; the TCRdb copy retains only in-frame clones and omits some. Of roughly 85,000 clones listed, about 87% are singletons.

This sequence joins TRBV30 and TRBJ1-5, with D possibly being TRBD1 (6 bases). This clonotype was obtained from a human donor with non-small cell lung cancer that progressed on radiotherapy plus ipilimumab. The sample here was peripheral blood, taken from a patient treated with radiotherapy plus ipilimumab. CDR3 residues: CAWGRGMSNQPQHF. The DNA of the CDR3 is TGTGCCTGGGGCAGGGGTATGAGCAATCAGCCCCAGCATTTT.